The rows below give T cell receptor beta chains drawn from one sample of a study of response to subunit inactivated influenza vaccine. In TCRdb, the RT-PCR reads were re-called with MiXCR into one record per CDR3 protein. The sample includes roughly 570,000 distinct CDR3 sequences, 14% of them seen just once. The material sequenced was PBMCs from blood, taken 11 to 12 days after vaccination. These receptors were taken from a man between 50 and 59 years old who received an inactivated influenza vaccine. Both conserved end residues are part of each CDR3. The order of the fields is clone size, J gene, V gene, D gene, CDR3 DNA, CDR3 protein. A D gene is named only where the DNA matches it firmly. Clone size is given for some rows only: seen once, a few or many times, or a class if the clone is expanded.

size: NA; J: TRBJ1-1; V: TRBV20-1; D: TRBD1; DNA: TGCAGTGCTTCCTCGGGACAGGGGGCGTACACTGAAGCTTTCTTT; CDR3: CSASSGQGAYTEAFF
size: NA; J: TRBJ1-1; V: TRBV3-1; D: TRBD1; DNA: TGTGCCAGCAGCCCAAGAGGGACAGACACCAATGCGAGAAACACTGAAGCTTTCTTT; CDR3: CASSPRGTDTNARNTEAFF
size: few; J: TRBJ2-1; V: TRBV4-3; D: NA; DNA: TGCGCCAGCAGCCGCACTGAAAAGGTTCTGTCTGAGCAGTTCTTC; CDR3: CASSRTEKVLSEQFF
size: many; J: TRBJ2-2; V: TRBV11-2; D: NA; DNA: TGTGCCAGCAGCTTAGTGGCCGGGGAGCTGTTTTTT; CDR3: CASSLVAGELFF
size: NA; J: TRBJ2-5; V: TRBV7-8; D: NA; DNA: TGTGCCAGCAGCTTACGAGGGGGGGTTGGGACCCAGTACTTC; CDR3: CASSLRGGVGTQYF
size: NA; J: TRBJ2-4; V: TRBV28; D: NA; DNA: TGTGCCAGCAGCCTACTACAGGGACCCAAAAACATTCAGTACTTC; CDR3: CASSLLQGPKNIQYF
size: many; J: TRBJ2-1; V: TRBV7-2; D: TRBD2; DNA: TGTGCCAGCAGCTTAGACGGGGGGGCCTACAATGAGCAGTTCTTC; CDR3: CASSLDGGAYNEQFF
size: NA; J: TRBJ2-5; V: TRBV21-1; D: NA; DNA: TGTGCCAGCTGTTGTGGGGGAGGGACCCAGTACTTC; CDR3: CASCCGGGTQYF
size: few; J: TRBJ2-7; V: TRBV4-1; D: NA; DNA: TGCGCCAGCAGCCAAGTAAGAGGAGGGTCCTCCTACGAGCAGTACTTC; CDR3: CASSQVRGGSSYEQYF
size: NA; J: TRBJ2-3; V: TRBV2; D: NA; DNA: TGTGCCAGCAGGGGCCCTAGGTCGACCACAGATACGCAGTATTTT; CDR3: CASRGPRSTTDTQYF
size: few; J: TRBJ2-5; V: TRBV5-6; D: NA; DNA: TGTGCCAGCAGCTTGGCCCCAGGGGGGATCCAAGAGACCCAGTACTTC; CDR3: CASSLAPGGIQETQYF
size: NA; J: TRBJ1-1; V: TRBV7-2; D: NA; DNA: TGTGCCAGCAGCCCTAGAGCGGGTAATAGGGGCCCTGAAGCTTTCTTT; CDR3: CASSPRAGNRGPEAFF
size: NA; J: TRBJ1-1; V: TRBV3-1; D: NA; DNA: TGTGCCAGCAGCCCCCTGTCGGGCACTGAAGCTTTCTTT; CDR3: CASSPLSGTEAFF
size: few; J: TRBJ2-7; V: TRBV4-1; D: NA; DNA: TGCGCCAGCAGCCAGATAACACTCGGCCCCTACGAGCAGTACTTC; CDR3: CASSQITLGPYEQYF
size: NA; J: TRBJ1-5; V: TRBV20-1; D: TRBD1; DNA: TGCAGTGCTAGACGCCCGGGACAGGGGACGGGGCCCCAGCATTTT; CDR3: CSARRPGQGTGPQHF
size: NA; J: TRBJ2-5; V: TRBV3-1; D: NA; DNA: TGTGCCAGCGGGGGATTGGCGGGAGAGACCCAGTACTTC; CDR3: CASGGLAGETQYF
size: few; J: TRBJ2-6; V: TRBV5-5; D: NA; DNA: TGTGCCAGCAGCTTCGCATCAACAGGGAGCTCTGGGGCCAACGTCCTGACTTTC; CDR3: CASSFASTGSSGANVLTF
size: few; J: TRBJ1-2; V: TRBV29-1; D: NA; DNA: TGCAGCGTTATGGGGTTTTTTAACTATGGCTACACCTTC; CDR3: CSVMGFFNYGYTF
size: NA; J: TRBJ2-3; V: TRBV7-3; D: TRBD2; DNA: TGTGCCAGCAGCTTAATAGGCGGGAGGGCTAGCACAGATACGCAGTATTTT; CDR3: CASSLIGGRASTDTQYF
size: NA; J: TRBJ1-1; V: TRBV6-1; D: NA; DNA: TGTGCCAGCAGTGAATTTGGTTCCCGGAGCACTGAAGCTTTCTTT; CDR3: CASSEFGSRSTEAFF
size: NA; J: TRBJ2-7; V: TRBV5-1; D: TRBD1; DNA: TGCGCCAGCAGCCCACATACAGGGGGCAAAACCTACGAGCAGTACTTC; CDR3: CASSPHTGGKTYEQYF
size: NA; J: TRBJ2-1; V: TRBV5-1; D: TRBD1; DNA: TGCGCCAGCAGGGAGGGGACAGGGTCCTTCTTC; CDR3: CASREGTGSFF
size: few; J: TRBJ1-5; V: TRBV7-8; D: NA; DNA: TGTGCCAGCAGCTTTTACCGGGACGGGCAGGGCAATCAGCCCCAGCATTTT; CDR3: CASSFYRDGQGNQPQHF
size: NA; J: TRBJ2-1; V: TRBV5-1; D: TRBD2; DNA: TGCGCCAGCAGCTGGGTAGCGGGAGCCTTCAATGAGCAGTTCTTC; CDR3: CASSWVAGAFNEQFF
size: NA; J: TRBJ2-3; V: TRBV12-3/TRBV12-4; D: TRBD2; DNA: TGTGCCAGCAGTTTTTTCGGGAGGGAAATCACAGATACGCAGTATTTT; CDR3: CASSFFGREITDTQYF
size: few; J: TRBJ2-1; V: TRBV20-1; D: TRBD2; DNA: TGCAGTGCTAGAGTTGCCAGCGGGAGACCACTACGAAATGAGCAGTTCTTC; CDR3: CSARVASGRPLRNEQFF
size: few; J: TRBJ1-6; V: TRBV20-1; D: NA; DNA: TGCAGTGCTAGAGTAGGGTCGTTGGGTGTCAATTCACCCCTCCACTTT; CDR3: CSARVGSLGVNSPLHF
size: few; J: TRBJ1-5; V: TRBV28; D: NA; DNA: TGTGCCAGCACCTCAGAGGGGGATCAGCCCCAGCATTTT; CDR3: CASTSEGDQPQHF
size: NA; J: TRBJ2-1; V: TRBV6-5; D: NA; DNA: TGTGCCAGCAGTTACTCCCAGCCCTTGAGCTCCTACAATGAGCAGTTCTTC; CDR3: CASSYSQPLSSYNEQFF
size: few; J: TRBJ2-3; V: TRBV25-1; D: NA; DNA: TGTGCCAGCAGTGAATCCCGAGGGGCAGATACGCAGTATTTT; CDR3: CASSESRGADTQYF
size: NA; J: TRBJ2-2; V: TRBV12-3/TRBV12-4; D: TRBD2; DNA: TGTGCCAGCAGCCGGGGACTAGCGGGGGGCCTGGGGGAGCTGTTTTTT; CDR3: CASSRGLAGGLGELFF
size: few; J: TRBJ2-7; V: TRBV5-4; D: TRBD2; DNA: TGTGCCAGCAGCTCGGCGGGAGGGGAGCAGTACTTC; CDR3: CASSSAGGEQYF
size: few; J: TRBJ1-5; V: TRBV12-3/TRBV12-4; D: NA; DNA: TGTGCCAGCAGTCCCGCGGGGCCCGGCAATCAGCCCCAGCATTTT; CDR3: CASSPAGPGNQPQHF
size: NA; J: TRBJ2-7; V: TRBV27; D: NA; DNA: TGTGCCAGCAGTTCCGTACCCCTTGACCGCTACGAGCAGTACTTC; CDR3: CASSSVPLDRYEQYF
size: NA; J: TRBJ2-1; V: TRBV7-2; D: TRBD2; DNA: TGTGCCAGCAGCACACAGGCCGGACTAGCCGTTAACAATGAGCAGTTCTTC; CDR3: CASSTQAGLAVNNEQFF
size: few; J: TRBJ2-1; V: TRBV20-1; D: NA; DNA: TGCAGTGCTAGAGAATCTAGCGTAGGTGAGCAGTTCTTC; CDR3: CSARESSVGEQFF
size: few; J: TRBJ2-7; V: TRBV6-5; D: TRBD2; DNA: TGTGCCAGCAGTTACAAGTTGCCTAGCGGGGGCTCCGAGCAGTACTTC; CDR3: CASSYKLPSGGSEQYF
size: few; J: TRBJ1-2; V: TRBV20-1; D: NA; DNA: TGCAGTGCTAGACCGGGGCTTAGCTATGGCTACACCTTC; CDR3: CSARPGLSYGYTF
size: NA; J: TRBJ1-2; V: TRBV5-1; D: NA; DNA: TGCGCCAGCAGCTTGGTTGCACAACCGATCTATGGCTACACCTTC; CDR3: CASSLVAQPIYGYTF
size: NA; J: TRBJ1-6; V: TRBV7-2; D: NA; DNA: TGTGCCAGCAGCTTGACAGATACTTATAATTCACCCCTCCACTTT; CDR3: CASSLTDTYNSPLHF
size: few; J: TRBJ2-2; V: TRBV25-1; D: TRBD1; DNA: TGTGCCAGCAGTGAGCAAGGGACAGGCAACACCGGGGAGCTGTTTTTT; CDR3: CASSEQGTGNTGELFF
size: once; J: TRBJ2-1; V: TRBV3-1; D: TRBD2; DNA: TGTGCCAGCAGCCCGACGCGGGGGGCCACGGAGCAGTTCTTC; CDR3: CASSPTRGATEQFF
size: NA; J: TRBJ1-3; V: TRBV5-1; D: NA; DNA: TGCGCCAGCAGCTTGCGGTACGGGGGGGCGTCTGGAAACACCATATATTTT; CDR3: CASSLRYGGASGNTIYF
size: NA; J: TRBJ2-3; V: TRBV20-1; D: NA; DNA: TGCAGTGCCAGGTTGGGTAGCAGCACAGATACGCAGTATTTT; CDR3: CSARLGSSTDTQYF
size: NA; J: TRBJ2-2; V: TRBV5-1; D: TRBD1; DNA: TGCGCCAGCAGCGCATTCCGGGACAGTAGCCCCGGGGAGCTGTTTTTT; CDR3: CASSAFRDSSPGELFF
size: NA; J: TRBJ1-1; V: TRBV3-1; D: NA; DNA: TGTGCCAGCAGCCATCTCGACAGGTGGAACACTGAAGCTTTCTTT; CDR3: CASSHLDRWNTEAFF
size: few; J: TRBJ2-1; V: TRBV20-1; D: TRBD2; DNA: TGCAGTGCTAGCCTAGCGGGCGTGATGTTCTTC; CDR3: CSASLAGVMFF
size: NA; J: TRBJ2-3; V: TRBV5-1; D: TRBD1; DNA: TGCGCCAGCAGCCCAGACAGGGGGGACACAGATACGCAGTATTTT; CDR3: CASSPDRGDTDTQYF